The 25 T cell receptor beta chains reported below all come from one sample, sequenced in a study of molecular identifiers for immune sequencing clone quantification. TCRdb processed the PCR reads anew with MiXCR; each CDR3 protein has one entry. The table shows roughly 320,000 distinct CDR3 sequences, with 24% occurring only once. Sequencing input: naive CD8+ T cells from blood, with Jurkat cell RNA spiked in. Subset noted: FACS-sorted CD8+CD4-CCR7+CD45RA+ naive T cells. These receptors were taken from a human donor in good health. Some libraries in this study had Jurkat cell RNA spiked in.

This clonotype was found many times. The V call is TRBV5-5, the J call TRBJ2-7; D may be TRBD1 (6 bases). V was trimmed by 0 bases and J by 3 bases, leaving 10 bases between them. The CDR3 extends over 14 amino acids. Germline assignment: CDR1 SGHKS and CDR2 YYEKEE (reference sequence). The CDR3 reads CASSLGTGHYEQYF. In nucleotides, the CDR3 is TGTGCCAGCAGCTTGGGAACAGGGCACTACGAGCAGTACTTC.

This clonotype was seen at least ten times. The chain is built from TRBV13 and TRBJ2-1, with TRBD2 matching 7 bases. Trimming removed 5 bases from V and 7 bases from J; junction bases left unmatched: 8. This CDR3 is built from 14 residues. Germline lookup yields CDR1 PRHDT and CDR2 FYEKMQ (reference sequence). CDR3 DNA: TGTGCCAGCAGCAACCCGGGACTACTAAATGAGCAGTTCTTC. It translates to CASSNPGLLNEQFF.

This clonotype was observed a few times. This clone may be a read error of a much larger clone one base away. In nucleotides, the CDR3 is TGCAGCGTTGATTTCGGGGCCCCTGTAGCTTTCTTT. Translating gives CSVDFGAPVAFF. The V gene is TRBV29-1, the J gene TRBJ1-1, with a tentative D call TRBD1 (5 bases). V dropped 3 bases and J dropped 10 bases, with 15 bases sitting between them. The CDR3 loop spans 12 amino acids. Germline CDR1 and CDR2: SQVTM and ANQGSEA.

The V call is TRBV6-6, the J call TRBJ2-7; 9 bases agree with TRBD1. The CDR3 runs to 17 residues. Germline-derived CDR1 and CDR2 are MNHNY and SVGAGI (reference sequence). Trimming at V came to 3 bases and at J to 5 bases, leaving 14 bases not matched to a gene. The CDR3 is CASSYSFSGTGSNEQYF. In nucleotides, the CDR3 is TGTGCCAGCAGTTATTCTTTTTCCGGGACAGGGTCCAACGAGCAGTACTTC.

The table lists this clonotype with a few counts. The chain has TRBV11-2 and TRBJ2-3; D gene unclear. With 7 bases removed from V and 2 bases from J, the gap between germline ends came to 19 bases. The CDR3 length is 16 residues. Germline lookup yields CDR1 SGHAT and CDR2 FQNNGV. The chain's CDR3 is CASTHTYDPYTDTQYF. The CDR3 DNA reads TGTGCCAGCACCCACACCTATGACCCATACACAGATACGCAGTATTTT.

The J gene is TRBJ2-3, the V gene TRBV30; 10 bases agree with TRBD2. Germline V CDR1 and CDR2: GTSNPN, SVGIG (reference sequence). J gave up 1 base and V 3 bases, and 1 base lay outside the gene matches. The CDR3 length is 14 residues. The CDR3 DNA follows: TGTGCCTGGAGCAGCGGGGGGGGCACAGATACGCAGTATTTT. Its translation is CAWSSGGGTDTQYF.

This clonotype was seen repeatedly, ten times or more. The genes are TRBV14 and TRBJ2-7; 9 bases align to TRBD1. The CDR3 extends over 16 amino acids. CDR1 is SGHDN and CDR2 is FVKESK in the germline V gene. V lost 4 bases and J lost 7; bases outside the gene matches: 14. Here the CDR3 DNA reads TGTGCCAGCAGCCCAGGGCACCGGACAGGGGTCTTTGAGCAGTACTTC. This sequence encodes CASSPGHRTGVFEQYF.

CDR3 region: CSARDDGGPLKTQYF. Written as DNA, the CDR3 is TGCAGTGCTAGAGACGATGGGGGGCCGTTAAAGACCCAGTACTTC. The V gene is TRBV20-1, the J gene TRBJ2-5; D tentatively fits TRBD1 or TRBD2 (6 bases each). Per germline, CDR1 DFQATT and CDR2 SNEGSKA (reference sequence). The V gene lost 0 bases and the J gene lost 6 bases, with 17 bases spanning the gap. The CDR3 is 15 amino acids.

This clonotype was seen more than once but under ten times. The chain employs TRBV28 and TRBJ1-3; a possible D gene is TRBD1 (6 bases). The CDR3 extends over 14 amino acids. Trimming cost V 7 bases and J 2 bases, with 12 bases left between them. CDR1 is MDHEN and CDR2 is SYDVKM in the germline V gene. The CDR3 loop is CASNFRGPGNTIYF. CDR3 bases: TGTGCCAGCAATTTCCGGGGGCCTGGAAACACCATATATTTT.

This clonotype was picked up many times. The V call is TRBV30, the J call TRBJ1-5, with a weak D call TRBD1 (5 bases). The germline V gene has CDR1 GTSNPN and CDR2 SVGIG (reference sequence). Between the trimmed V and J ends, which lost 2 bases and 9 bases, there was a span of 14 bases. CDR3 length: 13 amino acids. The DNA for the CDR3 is TGTGCCTGGAGTATCACAGGCCCGGCGCCCCAGCATTTT. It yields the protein CAWSITGPAPQHF.

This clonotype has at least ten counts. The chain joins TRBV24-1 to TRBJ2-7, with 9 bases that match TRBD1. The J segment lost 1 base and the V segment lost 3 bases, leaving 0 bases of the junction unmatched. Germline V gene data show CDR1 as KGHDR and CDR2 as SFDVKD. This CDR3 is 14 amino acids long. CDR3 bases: TGTGCCACCAGTGATGGACAGGGGTCCTACGAGCAGTACTTC. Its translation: CATSDGQGSYEQYF.

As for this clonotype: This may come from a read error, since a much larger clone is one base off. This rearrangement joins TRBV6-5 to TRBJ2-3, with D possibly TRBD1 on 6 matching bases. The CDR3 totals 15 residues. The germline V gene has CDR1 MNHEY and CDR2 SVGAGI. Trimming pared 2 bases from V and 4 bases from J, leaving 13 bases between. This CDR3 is CASSYPNRVADTQYF. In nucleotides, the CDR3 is TGTGCCAGCAGTTACCCGAACAGGGTGGCAGATACGCAGTATTTT.

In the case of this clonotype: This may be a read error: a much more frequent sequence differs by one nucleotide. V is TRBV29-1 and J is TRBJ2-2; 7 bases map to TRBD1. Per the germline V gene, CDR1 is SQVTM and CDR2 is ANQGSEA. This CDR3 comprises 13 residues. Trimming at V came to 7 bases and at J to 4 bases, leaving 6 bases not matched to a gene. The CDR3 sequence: CSDYRQGTGELFF. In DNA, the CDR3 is TGCAGCGACTATCGACAGGGCACCGGGGAGCTGTTTTTT.

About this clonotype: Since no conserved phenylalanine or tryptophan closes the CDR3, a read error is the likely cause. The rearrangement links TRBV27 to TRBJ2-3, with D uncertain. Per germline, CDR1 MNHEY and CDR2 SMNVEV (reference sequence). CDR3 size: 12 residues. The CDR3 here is CASSVSQDTQYL. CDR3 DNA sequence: TGTGCCAGCAGTGTATCCCAAGATACGCAGTATCTT.

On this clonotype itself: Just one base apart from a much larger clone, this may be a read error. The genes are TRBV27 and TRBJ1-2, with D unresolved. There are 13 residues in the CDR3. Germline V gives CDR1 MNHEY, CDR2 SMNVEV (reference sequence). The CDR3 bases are TGTGACAGCAGTGGACTTTCCACCTATGGCTACACCTTC. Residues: CDSSGLSTYGYTF.

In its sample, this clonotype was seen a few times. DNA for the CDR3: TGTGCCAGCAGCTTGGGGCATTCGTCCTACGAGCAGTACTTC. Translation gives CASSLGHSSYEQYF. V usage is TRBV5-6 and J usage is TRBJ2-7; the D is unclear. CDR3 length: 14 residues. The germline gives CDR1 SGHDT, CDR2 YYEEEE. V lost 0 bases to trimming and J lost 1 base, with 8 bases between them.

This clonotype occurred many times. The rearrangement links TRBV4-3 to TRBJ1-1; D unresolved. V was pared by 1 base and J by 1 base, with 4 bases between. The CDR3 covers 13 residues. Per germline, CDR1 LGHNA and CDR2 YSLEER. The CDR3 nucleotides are TGCGCCAGCAGCCAAGCAGCGAACACTGAAGCTTTCTTT. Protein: CASSQAANTEAFF.

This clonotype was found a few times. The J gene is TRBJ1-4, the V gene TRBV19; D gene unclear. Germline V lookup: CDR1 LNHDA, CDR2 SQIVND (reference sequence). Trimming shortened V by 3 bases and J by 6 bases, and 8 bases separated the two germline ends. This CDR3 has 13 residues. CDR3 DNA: TGTGCCAGTAGTATTGTGACCGATGAAAAACTGTTTTTT. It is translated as CASSIVTDEKLFF.

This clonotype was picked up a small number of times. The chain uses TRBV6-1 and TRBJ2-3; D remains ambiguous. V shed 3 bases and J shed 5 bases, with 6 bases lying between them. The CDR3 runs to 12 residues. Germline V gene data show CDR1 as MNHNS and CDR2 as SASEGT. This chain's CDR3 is CASSEVIDTQYF. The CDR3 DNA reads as TGTGCCAGCAGTGAGGTTATAGATACGCAGTATTTT.

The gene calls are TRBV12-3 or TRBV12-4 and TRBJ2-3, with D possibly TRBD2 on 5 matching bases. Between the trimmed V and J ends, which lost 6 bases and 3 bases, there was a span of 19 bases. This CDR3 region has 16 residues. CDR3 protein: CASRAAASGKTDTQYF. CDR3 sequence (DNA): TGTGCCAGCAGAGCCGCCGCGTCCGGGAAGACAGATACGCAGTATTTT.

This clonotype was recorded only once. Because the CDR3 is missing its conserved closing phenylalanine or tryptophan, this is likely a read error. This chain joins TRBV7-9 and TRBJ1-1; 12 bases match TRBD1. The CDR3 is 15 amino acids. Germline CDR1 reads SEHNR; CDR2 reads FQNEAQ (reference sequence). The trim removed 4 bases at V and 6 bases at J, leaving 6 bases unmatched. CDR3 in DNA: TGTGCCAGCAGCTCAACCGGGACAGGGGGCTCTGAAGCTTTCCTT. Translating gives CASSSTGTGGSEAFL.

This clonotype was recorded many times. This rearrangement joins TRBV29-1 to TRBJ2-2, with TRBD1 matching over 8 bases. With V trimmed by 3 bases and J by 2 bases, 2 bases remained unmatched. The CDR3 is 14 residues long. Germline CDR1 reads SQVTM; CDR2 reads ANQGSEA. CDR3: CSVEQGANTGELFF. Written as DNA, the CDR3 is TGCAGCGTTGAGCAGGGGGCCAACACCGGGGAGCTGTTTTTT.

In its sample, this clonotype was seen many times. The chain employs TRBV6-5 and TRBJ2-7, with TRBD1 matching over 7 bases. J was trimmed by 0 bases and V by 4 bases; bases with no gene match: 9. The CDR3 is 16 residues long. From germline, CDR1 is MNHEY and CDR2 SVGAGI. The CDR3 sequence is CASSSNVRGYSYEQYF. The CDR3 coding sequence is TGTGCCAGCAGTTCAAACGTCAGGGGGTACTCCTACGAGCAGTACTTC.

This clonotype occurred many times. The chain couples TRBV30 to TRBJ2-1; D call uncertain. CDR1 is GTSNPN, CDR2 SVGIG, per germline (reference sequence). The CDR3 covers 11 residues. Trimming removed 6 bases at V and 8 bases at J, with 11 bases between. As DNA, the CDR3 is TGTGCCTGCTTAGCATTGGATGAGCAGTTCTTC. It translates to CACLALDEQFF.

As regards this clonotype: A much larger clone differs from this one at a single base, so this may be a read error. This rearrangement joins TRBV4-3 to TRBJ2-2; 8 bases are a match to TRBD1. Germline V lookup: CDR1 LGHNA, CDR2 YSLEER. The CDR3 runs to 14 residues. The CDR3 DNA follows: TGCGCCGGCAGCCCGGGACAGGTCACCGGGGAGCTGTTTTTT. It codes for CAGSPGQVTGELFF.